This T cell receptor (beta chain) was sequenced for a study of CD8+ T cells in alopecia areata. With 0 bases clipped from V and 1 base from J, the junction kept 3 bases outside the gene matches. Germline V gene lookup returns CDR1 SGHDT and CDR2 YYEEEE. CDR3 length: 16 residues. Of note for this clone: The antigen remains undetermined.

The study's findings and limits: Both scalp clonality and the expanded CD8+ clones among the top 100 showed a significant decrease with tofacitinib. Clonality in lesional scalp, especially alopecia totalis/universalis, exceeded that of normal scalp. Clarity of TCR sharing across patients fell short of that in mice, possibly HLA-related.

Treatment specified: oral pan-JAK inhibitor, 5-10 mg twice daily. Lesional scalp punch biopsies and peripheral blood were collected from alopecia areata patients. Investigators isolated RNA and reverse transcribed it into cDNA to act as the sequencing template. Using immunoSEQ multiplex PCR, the repertoire was profiled, and TCRdb retains in-frame clones only, with some absent. The sample lists tens of thousands of clones; around 65% were seen once. V gene TRBV5-6 combines with J gene TRBJ2-1, with 8 bases aligning to TRBD1. This specimen was CD8+ T cells sorted from blood, taken at week 24, from a patient treated with tofacitinib. This receptor was taken from a human donor with alopecia areata. CDR3 coding DNA: TGTGCCAGCAGCTTGGCCTGGACAGGGTCCTACAATGAGCAGTTCTTC. Translating gives CASSLAWTGSYNEQFF.